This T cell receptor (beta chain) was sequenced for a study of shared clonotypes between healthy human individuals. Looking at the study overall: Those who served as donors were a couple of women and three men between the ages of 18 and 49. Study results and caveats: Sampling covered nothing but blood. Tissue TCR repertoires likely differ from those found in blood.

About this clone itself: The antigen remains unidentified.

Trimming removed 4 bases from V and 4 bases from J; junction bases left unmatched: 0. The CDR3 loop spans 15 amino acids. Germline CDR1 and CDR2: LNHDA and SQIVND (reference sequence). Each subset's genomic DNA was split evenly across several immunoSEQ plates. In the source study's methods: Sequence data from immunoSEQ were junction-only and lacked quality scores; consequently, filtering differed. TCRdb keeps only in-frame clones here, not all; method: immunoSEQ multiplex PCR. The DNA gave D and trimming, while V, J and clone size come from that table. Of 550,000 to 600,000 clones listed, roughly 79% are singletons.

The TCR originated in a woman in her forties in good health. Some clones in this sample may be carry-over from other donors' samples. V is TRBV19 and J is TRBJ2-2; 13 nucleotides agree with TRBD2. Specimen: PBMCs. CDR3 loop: CASSRTSGGTGELFF. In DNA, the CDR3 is TGTGCCAGTAGTAGGACTAGCGGGGGCACCGGGGAGCTGTTTTTT.